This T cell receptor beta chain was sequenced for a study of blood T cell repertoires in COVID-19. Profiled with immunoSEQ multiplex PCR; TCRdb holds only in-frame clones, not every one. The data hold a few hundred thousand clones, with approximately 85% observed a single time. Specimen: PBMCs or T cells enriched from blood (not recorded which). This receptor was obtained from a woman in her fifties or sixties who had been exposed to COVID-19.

Here the CDR3 reads CASSSPGGFEAFF. The DNA of the CDR3 is TGTGCCAGCAGCTCGCCGGGGGGGTTTGAAGCTTTCTTT. The chain carries TRBV7-9 and TRBJ1-1; D is perhaps TRBD1 (5 bases). CDR1 and CDR2 (germline): SEHNR, FQNEAQ (reference sequence). This CDR3 spans 13 amino acids. Trimming shortened V by 4 bases and J by 7 bases, and 13 bases separated the two germline ends.